These 8 T cell receptor beta chains originate from one sample sequenced in a study of T-cell memory formation after mild COVID-19. TCRdb processed the 5' RACE reads anew with MiXCR; each CDR3 protein has one entry. The table includes about 400,000 distinct CDR3 sequences, roughly 17% detected once. The sample taken for sequencing was PBMCs or a T cell subset sorted from them (not recorded which). The receptors originated from a man younger than 30 who had mild COVID-19 (a few samples of this study predate the infection). Cell type and time point are not known.

V gene TRBV7-3 combines with J gene TRBJ2-5; maybe TRBD2 (7 bases). Trimming removed 3 bases from V and 5 bases from J, with 13 bases in between. The CDR3 length is 14 residues. Germline V gene data show CDR1 as SGHTA and CDR2 as FQGTGA. CDR3 coding DNA: TGTGCCAGCAGCTTTACGGGGGGCGAGGAGACCCAGTACTTC. This translates into CASSFTGGEETQYF.

The rearrangement uses TRBV9 and TRBJ1-2, with a possible D match to TRBD1 (6 bases). V was pared by 3 bases and J by 1 base, with 13 bases between. The CDR3 contains 15 residues. Germline-derived CDR1 and CDR2 are SGDLS and YYNGEE. The CDR3 DNA reads TGTGCCAGCAGCGGCCTGACGGACAGTAACTATGGCTACACCTTC. Translation gives CASSGLTDSNYGYTF.

V and J are TRBV12-3 or TRBV12-4 and TRBJ2-3, with D possibly matching TRBD2 (6 bases). The CDR3 totals 14 residues. V was cut by 3 bases and J by 3 bases, with 10 bases left in between. The CDR3 loop reads CASSFTSNTDTQYF. The CDR3, as DNA: TGTGCCAGCAGTTTTACTAGCAATACAGATACGCAGTATTTT.

This clonotype showed up many times. This chain joins TRBV4-3 and TRBJ1-6; 7 bases line up with TRBD1. This CDR3 comprises 14 residues. Germline CDR1 reads LGHNA; CDR2 reads YSLEER. J was trimmed by 8 bases and V by 2 bases; bases with no gene match: 3. CDR3 amino acids: CASSQFTGDSPLHF. In DNA form, the CDR3 reads TGCGCCAGCAGCCAATTTACAGGGGATTCACCCCTCCACTTT.

The J gene is TRBJ2-3, the V gene TRBV9; 8 positions match TRBD1. CDR1 and CDR2 from the germline V gene are SGDLS and YYNGEE. The CDR3 is 14 amino acids. After removal of 4 bases from V and 4 bases from J, the junction contained 5 bases not matched to a gene. CDR3 bases: TGTGCCAGCAGCCCGTGGACAGGGCCAGATACGCAGTATTTT. Translating it yields CASSPWTGPDTQYF.

This chain connects TRBV7-2 to TRBJ2-7; no clear D gene. V was pared by 2 bases and J by 5 bases, with 10 bases between. This CDR3 has 13 residues. Germline V gene lookup returns CDR1 SGHTA and CDR2 FQGNSA. The CDR3 DNA sequence: TGTGCCAGCAGCTTATCGTCCGCCCACGAGCAGTACTTC. Encoded protein: CASSLSSAHEQYF.

This chain links TRBV6-5 with TRBJ2-1; D is possibly TRBD1 (6 bases). The CDR3 loop spans 17 amino acids. With 0 bases removed from V and 0 bases from J, the gap between germline ends came to 12 bases. Looked up from germline, CDR1 is MNHEY and CDR2 is SVGAGI. The CDR3 DNA follows: TGTGCCAGCAGTTACTCTAGGGACACCTTCTCCTACAATGAGCAGTTCTTC. This codes for CASSYSRDTFSYNEQFF.

This clonotype was observed a few times. The rearrangement joins TRBV27 to TRBJ2-7; tentatively, D is TRBD1 (5 bases). Germline values: CDR1 MNHEY, CDR2 SMNVEV (reference sequence). The CDR3 spans 12 residues. With 7 bases removed from V and 2 bases from J, the gap between germline ends came to 9 bases. The CDR3 DNA sequence: TGTGCCAGCATTGCAGGGACCTACGAGCAGTACTTC. Encoded protein: CASIAGTYEQYF.